The sequence of this T cell receptor beta chain was determined in a study of T cell repertoires in cytomegalovirus infection. This clonotype was found many times. The ends were cut back, 9 bases at V and 1 base at J, with 12 bases in the middle. CDR3 length: 13 residues. Germline CDR1 and CDR2: LNHDA and SQIVND (reference sequence). Each CDR3 protein gets one entry after TCRdb re-called the reads with MiXCR. The data show fewer than 550,000 distinct CDR3 sequences, with about 30% seen just once and 13% held by the top ten. The receptor was isolated from a human donor in good health (CMV status not recorded). Some clones in this sample may be carry-over from other donors' samples. Material: PBMCs. The chain combines TRBV19 with TRBJ1-1; D is perhaps TRBD1 (6 bases). The CDR3 spells CASSIQGNTEAFF. CDR3 nucleotide sequence: TGTGCCAGCAGCATACAGGGGAACACTGAAGCTTTCTTT.